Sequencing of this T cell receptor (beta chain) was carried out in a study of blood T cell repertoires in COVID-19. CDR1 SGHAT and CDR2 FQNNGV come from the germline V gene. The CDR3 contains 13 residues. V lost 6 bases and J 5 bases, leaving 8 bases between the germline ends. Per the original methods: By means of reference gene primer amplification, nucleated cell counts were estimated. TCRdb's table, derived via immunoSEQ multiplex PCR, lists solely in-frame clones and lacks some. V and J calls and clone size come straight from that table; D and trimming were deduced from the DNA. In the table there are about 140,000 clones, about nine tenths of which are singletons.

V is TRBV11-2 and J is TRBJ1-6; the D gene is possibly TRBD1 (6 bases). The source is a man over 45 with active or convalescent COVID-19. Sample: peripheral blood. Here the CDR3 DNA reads TGTGCCAGCAGACGACAGGATAATTCACCCCTCCACTTT. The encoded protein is CASRRQDNSPLHF. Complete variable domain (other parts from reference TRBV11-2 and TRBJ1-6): EAGVAQSPRYKIIEKRQSVAFWCNPISGHATLYWYQQILGQGPKLLIQFQNNGVVDDSQLPKDRFSAERLKGVDSTLKIQPAKLEDSAVYLCASRRQDNSPLHFGNGTRLTVT.